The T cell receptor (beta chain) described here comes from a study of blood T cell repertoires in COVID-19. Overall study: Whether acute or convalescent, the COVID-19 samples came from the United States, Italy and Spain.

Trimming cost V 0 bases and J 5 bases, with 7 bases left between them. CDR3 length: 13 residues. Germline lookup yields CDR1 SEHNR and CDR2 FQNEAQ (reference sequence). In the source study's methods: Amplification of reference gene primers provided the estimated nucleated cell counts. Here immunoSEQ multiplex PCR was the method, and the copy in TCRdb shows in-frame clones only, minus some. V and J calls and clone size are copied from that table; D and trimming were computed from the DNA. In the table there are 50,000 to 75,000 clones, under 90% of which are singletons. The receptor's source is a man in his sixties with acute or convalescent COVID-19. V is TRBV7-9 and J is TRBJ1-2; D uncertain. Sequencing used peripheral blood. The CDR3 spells CASSLAPGYGYTF. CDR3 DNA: TGTGCCAGCAGCTTAGCCCCGGGATATGGCTACACCTTC.